This passage covers 27 T cell receptor beta chains from one sample sequenced in a study of CD8+ T cells in alopecia areata. This sample's treatment: oral pan-JAK inhibitor, 5-10 mg twice daily. Sequencing relied on a cDNA template that was reverse transcribed from extracted RNA. Data came from immunoSEQ multiplex PCR; TCRdb stores just in-frame clones and leaves some out. The sample has roughly 190,000 clones, 50% to 60% seen once. Sequenced material: CD4+ T cells sorted from blood, taken at week 4, from a patient treated with tofacitinib. These receptors all stem from a human donor with alopecia areata.

In nucleotides, the CDR3 is TGTGCCAGCTCACGTGACAGAACTGGAAACACCATATATTTT. This sequence encodes CASSRDRTGNTIYF. The chain uses TRBV18 and TRBJ1-3; weak D call: TRBD1 (5 bases). This CDR3 spans 14 amino acids. Looked up from germline, CDR1 is KGHSH and CDR2 is LQKENI. V was clipped by 4 bases and J by 2 bases, with 9 bases between them.

This chain links TRBV7-2 with TRBJ2-4; D remains ambiguous. The CDR3 is 13 amino acids. V gave up 3 bases and J gave up 7 bases, with 10 bases separating them. Germline CDR1 and CDR2: SGHTA and FQGNSA. CDR3 nucleotides: TGTGCCAGCAGCTTTACGGAATGGAACATTCAGTACTTC. It is translated as CASSFTEWNIQYF.

The V call is TRBV5-1, the J call TRBJ2-1, with TRBD2 as a possible D gene (5 bases). The CDR3 contains 14 residues. Trimming took off 5 bases at V and 5 bases at J, with 14 bases between the two ends. From germline, CDR1 is SGHRS and CDR2 YFSETQ. This CDR3 is CASSPGSRHNEQFF. In nucleotides, the CDR3 is TGCGCCAGCAGTCCGGGGTCCCGGCACAATGAGCAGTTCTTC. Combining the CDR3 with reference TRBV5-1 and TRBJ2-1 gives the whole variable domain KAGVTQTPRYLIKTRGQQVTLSCSPISGHRSVSWYQQTPGQGLQFLFEYFSETQRNKGNFPGRFSGRQFSNSRSEMNVSTLELGDSALYLCASSPGSRHNEQFFGPGTRLTVL.

This chain joins TRBV25-1 and TRBJ2-3; no definite D call. Between the trimmed V and J ends, which lost 1 base and 2 bases, there was a span of 10 bases. There are 15 residues in the CDR3. Looked up from germline, CDR1 is MGHDK and CDR2 is SYGVNS. The CDR3 loop is CASSESAGYTDTQYF. CDR3 DNA sequence: TGTGCCAGCAGTGAATCAGCAGGCTACACAGATACGCAGTATTTT.

The rearrangement uses TRBV6-5 and TRBJ1-1, with D possibly TRBD1 on 6 matching bases. The V and J ends lost 5 bases and 0 bases respectively, with 13 bases between them. Per the germline V gene, CDR1 is MNHEY and CDR2 is SVGAGI. The CDR3 has 15 amino acids. CDR3 DNA sequence: TGTGCCAGCAGTCGATCTCAGGGGTTGAACACTGAAGCTTTCTTT. This codes for CASSRSQGLNTEAFF.

The chain recombines TRBV29-1 with TRBJ2-3, with 10 nucleotides matching TRBD2. The CDR3 extends over 15 amino acids. Germline V gives CDR1 SQVTM, CDR2 ANQGSEA. Unmatched junction bases numbered 5, after V lost 2 bases and J lost 3 bases. The CDR3 sequence is CSVEKPSGSTDTQYF. Written as DNA, the CDR3 is TGCAGCGTTGAAAAACCTAGCGGGAGTACAGATACGCAGTATTTT.

The table lists this clone with a few counts. The genes are TRBV29-1 and TRBJ2-5; weak D call: TRBD2 (5 bases). The CDR3 extends over 13 amino acids. Germline V gene lookup returns CDR1 SQVTM and CDR2 ANQGSEA. The germline V and J ends were trimmed by 6 bases and 4 bases, with 15 bases remaining between them. CDR3 sequence (DNA): TGCAGCGTCGACCGGGTCCGGGGAGAGACCCAGTACTTC. It translates to CSVDRVRGETQYF. Looking up the rest from reference TRBV29-1 and TRBJ2-5 gives the full variable domain: SAVISQKPSRDICQRGTSLTIQCQVDSQVTMMFWYRQQPGQSLTLIATANQGSEATYESGFVIDKFPISRPNLTFSTLTVSNMSPEDSSIYLCSVDRVRGETQYFGPGTRLLVL.

The DNA for the CDR3 is TGCAGCGTTGAAGTCGGGTCCGGGTCCCAGCATTTT. As protein: CSVEVGSGSQHF. The chain recombines TRBV29-1 with TRBJ1-5; D ambiguous. The CDR3 length is 12 residues. Germline loops: CDR1 SQVTM, CDR2 ANQGSEA. V lost 1 base and J lost 11, with 12 bases in between.

This chain joins TRBV29-1 and TRBJ1-2; D gene uncertain. The CDR3 runs 11 residues. The ends were cut back, 3 bases at V and 8 bases at J, with 10 bases in the middle. Germline assignment: CDR1 SQVTM and CDR2 ANQGSEA. CDR3 loop: CSVEPRSGYTF. The CDR3 nucleotides are TGCAGCGTTGAGCCCCGCTCGGGCTACACCTTC.

This clone appeared once. The genes are TRBV29-1 and TRBJ1-1; D remains ambiguous. The V gene lost 2 bases and the J gene lost 0 bases, with 7 bases spanning the gap. This CDR3 is 13 amino acids long. Germline V CDR1 and CDR2: SQVTM, ANQGSEA. The CDR3: CSVEQVMNTEAFF. CDR3 DNA: TGCAGCGTTGAACAGGTAATGAACACTGAAGCTTTCTTT.

The chain is built from TRBV9 and TRBJ2-1, with 11 bases matching TRBD2. The CDR3 runs to 15 residues. V dropped 1 base and J dropped 6; count of bases not matched to a gene: 3. Germline V lookup: CDR1 SGDLS, CDR2 YYNGEE. This chain's CDR3 is CASSVFLAGGNEQFF. The CDR3 DNA sequence: TGTGCCAGCAGCGTATTCCTAGCGGGAGGCAATGAGCAGTTCTTC.

The gene calls are TRBV7-8 and TRBJ1-4; 7 positions agree with TRBD1. Germline V CDR1 and CDR2: SGHVS, FQNEAQ. Losses at the gene ends were 4 bases for V and 8 bases for J; bases not matched to a gene: 13. This CDR3 is built from 16 residues. CDR3 loop: CASSSRVEGAGEKLFF. Written as DNA, the CDR3 is TGTGCCAGCAGCTCACGGGTGGAGGGGGCGGGCGAAAAACTGTTTTTT.

This rearrangement joins TRBV5-1 to TRBJ2-2; 14 nucleotides match TRBD2. The V segment lost 4 bases and the J segment 8 bases; nucleotides outside the gene matches: 7. The germline V gene encodes CDR1 SGHRS and CDR2 YFSETQ. CDR3 size: 16 residues. The CDR3: CASSRLAGGRSGELFF. DNA for the CDR3: TGCGCCAGCAGCCGACTAGCGGGAGGGCGATCTGGGGAGCTGTTTTTT.

This clone occurred a few times. The chain links TRBV29-1 to TRBJ2-3; D not certain. Trimming removed 0 bases at V and 5 bases at J, with 12 bases between. Germline lookup yields CDR1 SQVTM and CDR2 ANQGSEA. This CDR3 is 14 amino acids long. The CDR3 sequence is CSVEDQARGDTQYF. CDR3 sequence (DNA): TGCAGCGTTGAAGATCAAGCGAGAGGAGATACGCAGTATTTT.

Only a few counts were recorded for this clone. The CDR3 nucleotides read TGCAGCGTTGAAGGGAGACAGGGGTTAATCTATGGCTACACCTTC. Protein: CSVEGRQGLIYGYTF. The chain links TRBV29-1 to TRBJ1-2; the match to TRBD1 covers 8 bases. Germline values: CDR1 SQVTM, CDR2 ANQGSEA. With 1 base clipped from V and 4 bases from J, the junction kept 8 bases outside the gene matches. The CDR3 sequence is 15 residues long.

The sample holds a few counts of this clone. The chain combines TRBV5-1 with TRBJ2-2, with TRBD2 matching over 12 bases. V trimming: 5 bases; J trimming: 3 bases; junction bases outside the gene matches: 11. The CDR3 length is 18 residues. Germline V CDR1 and CDR2: SGHRS, YFSETQ. The CDR3 is CASRTRLAGAVDTGELFF. The CDR3 DNA follows: TGCGCCAGCAGAACTCGACTAGCGGGAGCCGTCGACACCGGGGAGCTGTTTTTT.

This rearrangement joins TRBV30 to TRBJ2-7; D is ambiguous. This CDR3 has 15 residues. Germline CDR1 GTSNPN, CDR2 SVGIG (reference sequence). Between the trimmed V and J ends, which lost 4 bases and 0 bases, there was a span of 16 bases. The CDR3 nucleotides read TGTGCCTGGACCGGGCGAAGTCCCCCCTCCTACGAGCAGTACTTC. Protein product: CAWTGRSPPSYEQYF. The full variable domain, in which reference TRBV30 and TRBJ2-7 provide the parts outside the CDR3, is SQTIHQWPATLVQPVGSPLSLECTVEGTSNPNLYWYRQAAGRGLQLLFYSVGIGQISSEVPQNLSASRPQDRQFILSSKKLLLSDSGFYLCAWTGRSPPSYEQYFGPGTRLTVT.

The table lists this clone with a count of one. The chain has TRBV5-4 and TRBJ2-3; 8 bases line up with TRBD2. Germline assignment: CDR1 SGHNT and CDR2 YYREEE (reference sequence). The CDR3 spans 17 residues. J gave up 2 bases and V 2 bases, and 10 bases lay outside the gene matches. The CDR3 DNA reads TGTGCCAGCAGCTTCCCCCTCGCGGGAGGATCCACAGATACGCAGTATTTT. It encodes CASSFPLAGGSTDTQYF.

The V call is TRBV6-5, the J call TRBJ1-2, with D tentatively TRBD1 (5 bases). Per germline, CDR1 MNHEY and CDR2 SVGAGI. CDR3 size: 15 residues. Trimming cost V 0 bases and J 10 bases, with 18 bases left between them. The CDR3 coding sequence is TGTGCCAGCAGTTACTCGACGCGGGGACTTCTGGACTACACCTTC. Its protein product is CASSYSTRGLLDYTF.

This clone came up a few times. V is TRBV29-1 and J is TRBJ2-2; 12 bases map to TRBD1. This CDR3 is 16 amino acids long. The V segment lost 3 bases and the J segment 2 bases; nucleotides outside the gene matches: 4. Germline V gives CDR1 SQVTM, CDR2 ANQGSEA. The CDR3 region has the DNA TGCAGCGTTGACCCCGGGACAGGGGGCAACACCGGGGAGCTGTTTTTT. This sequence encodes CSVDPGTGGNTGELFF.

The rearrangement joins TRBV5-4 to TRBJ2-5, with D tentatively TRBD2 (5 bases). The germline V gene encodes CDR1 SGHNT and CDR2 YYREEE (reference sequence). Trimming shortened V by 4 bases and J by 6 bases, and 13 bases separated the two germline ends. The CDR3 is made up of 13 amino acids. The CDR3 protein is CASSPGDRKTQYF. DNA for the CDR3: TGTGCCAGCAGCCCCGGGGATCGGAAGACCCAGTACTTC.

This clone was picked up many times. CDR3 sequence reads: CASSLQETQYF. Here the CDR3 DNA reads TGTGCCAGCAGTCTTCAAGAGACCCAGTACTTC. The chain joins TRBV2 to TRBJ2-5; D gene ambiguous. Germline values: CDR1 SNHLY, CDR2 FYNNEI. CDR3 length: 11 amino acids. Trimming removed 5 bases from V and 2 bases from J, with 3 bases in between.

The rearrangement links TRBV5-1 to TRBJ2-5; D may correspond to TRBD1 or TRBD2 (5 bases each). CDR3 size: 15 residues. Germline CDR1 reads SGHRS; CDR2 reads YFSETQ. Trimming took 1 base from V and 5 from J, leaving 15 bases between them. This CDR3 reads CASSLIRGRVETQYF. The DNA of the CDR3 is TGCGCCAGCAGCTTGATTCGGGGCAGGGTGGAGACCCAGTACTTC.

The chain recombines TRBV11-2 with TRBJ2-5, with unresolved D. The ends were cut back, 1 base at V and 5 bases at J, with 8 bases in the middle. The CDR3 contains 13 residues. Germline V gene sequence: CDR1 SGHAT, CDR2 FQNNGV. This chain's CDR3 is CASSLGAKETQYF. CDR3 nucleotide sequence: TGTGCCAGCAGCTTAGGGGCCAAGGAGACCCAGTACTTC.

The chain is built from TRBV2 and TRBJ2-3, with 7 bases lining up with TRBD2. Germline loops: CDR1 SNHLY, CDR2 FYNNEI. Trimming took 3 bases from V and 1 from J; bases not matched to a gene: 10. This CDR3 is 17 amino acids long. The CDR3 bases are TGTGCCAGCAGTGACCTGTTCGGCGGGAGACGCACAGATACGCAGTATTTT. The encoded protein is CASSDLFGGRRTDTQYF.

This chain links TRBV7-2 with TRBJ2-5; perhaps TRBD1 as D (5 bases). Germline V gives CDR1 SGHTA, CDR2 FQGNSA. CDR3 length: 17 amino acids. Trimming cost V 4 bases and J 3 bases, with 21 bases left between them. The chain's CDR3 is CASSWRQLGPVKETQYF. The CDR3 bases are TGTGCCAGCAGCTGGAGACAACTGGGGCCCGTAAAAGAGACCCAGTACTTC.

This clone was detected only a few times. The V call is TRBV28, the J call TRBJ2-1; the D gene is possibly TRBD1 (6 bases). CDR1 and CDR2 from the germline V gene are MDHEN and SYDVKM. With 4 bases removed from V and 15 bases from J, the gap between germline ends came to 13 bases. This CDR3 has 11 residues. CDR3 sequence reads: CASSSWTDRFF. The DNA for the CDR3 is TGTGCCAGCAGTTCTTGGACAGACAGGTTCTTC.